Given below is one TCR beta chain in context. As yet, its antigen is unknown. The repertoire was sequenced with immunoSEQ multiplex PCR; TCRdb's copy has only in-frame clones and lacks some. The sample yields some 81,000 clones, approximately 95% seen once. From germline, CDR1 is SEHNR and CDR2 FQNEAQ (reference sequence). CDR3 length equals 14 residues. The V and J ends lost 2 bases and 5 bases respectively, with 10 bases between them. This record comes from a study of siplizumab effects on memory and regulatory T cells. Study-wide results and caveats: Proof of suppressive function in proliferating Tregs from siplizumab cultures was not established.

What was sequenced was CD8+ T cells sorted from blood. This chain connects TRBV7-9 to TRBJ1-5; D uncertain. This TCR came from a human donor in good health. The CDR3 DNA follows: TGTGCCAGCAGCTTATCACGGGGAGATCAGCCCCAGCATTTT. It translates to CASSLSRGDQPQHF. The entire variable domain, with the rest obtained from reference TRBV7-9 and TRBJ1-5, is as follows: DTGVSQNPRHKITKRGQNVTFRCDPISEHNRLYWYRQTLGQGPEFLTYFQNEAQLEKSRLLSDRFSAERPKGSFSTLEIQRTEQGDSAMYLCASSLSRGDQPQHFGDGTRLSIL.